This T cell receptor (beta chain) was obtained from a study of spatial heterogeneity in lung cancer. Background on the study: Sequences of the beta chain were consistently detected in greater numbers than alpha-chain sequences.

The V end was cut by 4 bases, the J end by 2 bases, with 13 bases between. Germline loops: CDR1 SGHRS, CDR2 YFSETQ. The CDR3 covers 14 residues. A unique molecular identifier was carried by every single TCR cDNA molecule. TCRdb redid the calling of the 5' RACE reads with MiXCR, one entry per CDR3 protein. The data hold some 55,000 distinct CDR3 sequences, with under 7.5% observed a single time. This clonotype came up many times. As for time point: sample taken at primary tumor resection. There were roughly 72 donors, all of them untreated patients with early-stage non-small cell lung cancer. The authors sequenced whole RNA from tumor, nontumor lung or frozen PBMC without sorting.

This specimen was PBMCs, taken at surgery. The receptor's source is a female donor with early-stage non-small cell lung cancer. The gene calls are TRBV5-1 and TRBJ2-7; D call uncertain. In nucleotides, the CDR3 is TGCGCCAGCAGCCACGAGGCAAAAACCTACGAGCAGTACGTC. The encoded protein is CASSHEAKTYEQYV.